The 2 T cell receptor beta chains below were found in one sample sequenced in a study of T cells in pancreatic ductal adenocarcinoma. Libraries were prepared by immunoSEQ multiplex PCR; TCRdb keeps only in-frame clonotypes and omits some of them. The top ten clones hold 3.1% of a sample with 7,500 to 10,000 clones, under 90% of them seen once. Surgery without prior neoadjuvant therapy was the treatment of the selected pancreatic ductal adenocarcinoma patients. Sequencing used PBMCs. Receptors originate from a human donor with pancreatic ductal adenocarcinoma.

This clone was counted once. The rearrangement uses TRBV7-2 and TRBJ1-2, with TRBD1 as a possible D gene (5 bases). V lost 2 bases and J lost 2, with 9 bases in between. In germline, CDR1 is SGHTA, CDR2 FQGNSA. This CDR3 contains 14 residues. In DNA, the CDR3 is TGTGCCAGCAGCTTAATGGGGGGGAACTATGGCTACACCTTC. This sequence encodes CASSLMGGNYGYTF.

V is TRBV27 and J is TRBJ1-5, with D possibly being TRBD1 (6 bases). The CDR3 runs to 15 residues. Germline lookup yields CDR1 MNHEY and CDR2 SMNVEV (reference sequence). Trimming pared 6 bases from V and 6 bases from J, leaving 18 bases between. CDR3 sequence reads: CASRLKGGGGQPQHF. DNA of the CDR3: TGTGCCAGCAGACTCAAAGGGGGAGGGGGTCAGCCCCAGCATTTT.